What follows are 14 T cell receptor beta chains derived from one specimen sequenced in a study of blood T cell repertoires in COVID-19. Sequencing used immunoSEQ multiplex PCR; TCRdb keeps in-frame clones, though not all of them. The top ten clones hold approximately 10% of a sample with under 200,000 clones, approximately 80% of them seen once. Sequencing was carried out using PBMCs or T cells enriched from blood (not recorded which). Receptors were obtained from a man aged 50-60 years who had recovered from COVID-19.

This clone was counted only a few times. The rearrangement links TRBV28 to TRBJ1-5; D gene uncertain. V lost 6 bases and J lost 3, with 12 bases in between. This CDR3 is 14 amino acids long. Per germline, CDR1 MDHEN and CDR2 SYDVKM. CDR3 residues: CASSGGGSNQPQHF. The CDR3 nucleotides read TGTGCCAGCAGCGGCGGCGGTTCCAATCAGCCCCAGCATTTT.

The chain carries TRBV27 and TRBJ2-3; 10 nucleotides line up with TRBD1. V was pared by 6 bases and J by 4 bases, with 19 bases of the junction left unmatched. Germline CDR1 is MNHEY and CDR2 is SMNVEV (reference sequence). CDR3 length: 19 amino acids. The DNA of the CDR3 is TGTGCCAGCAGCCCACACCGGGGTGGGACAGGGGCTGGTTCAGATACGCAGTATTTT. As protein: CASSPHRGGTGAGSDTQYF.

A note on this clone: Its ends do not fully match the called genes, so a read error is possible. The chain recombines TRBV7-2 with TRBJ2-2; TRBD1 matches at 9 bases. The germline CDR1 and CDR2 sequences are SGHTA and FQGNSA. This CDR3 is built from 12 residues. CDR3 region: CASSHRDRELFF. The CDR3 DNA sequence: TGTGCCAGCAGCCACCGGGACAGGGAACTGTTTTTT.

The chain uses TRBV18 and TRBJ1-1; D not certain. Trimming removed 0 bases from V and 4 bases from J, with 12 bases in between. The CDR3 spans 15 residues. Germline CDR1 and CDR2: KGHSH and LQKENI. In DNA, the CDR3 is TGTGCCAGCTCACCACCGAGCGGGGTGACCACTGAAGCTTTCTTT. It yields the protein CASSPPSGVTTEAFF.

V is TRBV30 and J is TRBJ1-2, with TRBD1 as a possible D gene (6 bases). V dropped 1 base and J dropped 5 bases, with 11 bases sitting between them. The CDR3 covers 13 residues. Germline CDR1 and CDR2: GTSNPN and SVGIG (reference sequence). The CDR3 loop reads CAWSALTGYGYTF. As DNA, the CDR3 is TGTGCCTGGAGTGCCCTTACAGGGTATGGCTACACCTTC.

J is TRBJ1-5 and V is TRBV12-3 or TRBV12-4; no clear D gene. CDR3 length: 13 amino acids. V lost 2 bases and J lost 3, with 5 bases in between. The CDR3 DNA sequence: TGTGCCAGCAGTTTACAGGTCAATCAGCCCCAGCATTTT. Encoded protein: CASSLQVNQPQHF.

This chain connects TRBV3-1 (or the pseudogene TRBV3-2) to TRBJ1-5, with TRBD1 matching over 7 bases. The CDR3 runs 13 residues. Germline CDR1 reads LGHDT; CDR2 reads YNNKEL (reference sequence). V lost 11 bases, J lost 5 bases, and 9 bases stayed unmatched. CDR3 loop: CAGNRGPHQPQHF. CDR3 coding DNA: TGTGCCGGCAACAGGGGTCCCCATCAGCCCCAGCATTTT.

This clone was found many times. CDR3 nucleotides: TGTGCCAGCAGGAACCCGACAGGGAACACTGAAGCTTTCTTT. Protein: CASRNPTGNTEAFF. The rearrangement uses TRBV25-1 and TRBJ1-1; D is perhaps TRBD1 (6 bases). The length of the CDR3 is 14 residues. V dropped 6 bases and J dropped 1 base, with 12 bases sitting between them. CDR1 MGHDK and CDR2 SYGVNS come from the germline V gene. Using reference TRBV25-1 and TRBJ1-1 for the parts outside the CDR3, the full variable domain is EADIYQTPRYLVIGTGKKITLECSQTMGHDKMYWYQQDPGMELHLIHYSYGVNSTEKGDLSSESTVSRIRTEHFPLTLESARPSHTSQYLCASRNPTGNTEAFFGQGTRLTVV.

This rearrangement joins TRBV6-5 to TRBJ1-5; D may be TRBD1 (5 bases). CDR3 length: 15 residues. V was cut by 5 bases and J by 7 bases, with 18 bases left in between. Germline CDR1 is MNHEY and CDR2 is SVGAGI. CDR3 region: CASSPSGGTEQPQHF. CDR3 coding DNA: TGTGCCAGCAGTCCGTCGGGGGGAACAGAGCAGCCCCAGCATTTT.

This chain connects TRBV19 to TRBJ2-3; D ambiguous. CDR1 is LNHDA, CDR2 SQIVND, per germline (reference sequence). V was pared by 7 bases and J by 0 bases, with 14 bases between. The CDR3 length is 15 residues. Here the CDR3 DNA reads TGTGCCAGTACCCAGCTCGGGTCTAGCACAGATACGCAGTATTTT. Protein sequence: CASTQLGSSTDTQYF.

This chain links TRBV3-1 (or the pseudogene TRBV3-2) with TRBJ2-2; D is perhaps TRBD1 (5 bases). The length of the CDR3 is 16 residues. V lost 0 bases and J lost 4, with 12 bases in between. Germline V gives CDR1 LGHDT, CDR2 YNNKEL (reference sequence). The CDR3 loop reads CASSQDRIGVTGELFF. The CDR3 nucleotides read TGTGCCAGCAGCCAAGATCGCATAGGGGTCACCGGGGAGCTGTTTTTT.

V usage is TRBV5-1 and J usage is TRBJ2-2, with D hard to call. Germline values: CDR1 SGHRS, CDR2 YFSETQ. The ends were cut back, 0 bases at V and 0 bases at J, with 6 bases in the middle. This CDR3 contains 15 residues. CDR3 in amino acids: CASSLVQTNTGELFF. The DNA of the CDR3 is TGCGCCAGCAGCTTGGTCCAAACGAACACCGGGGAGCTGTTTTTT.

This clone was detected a few times. V and J are TRBV5-1 and TRBJ1-6; tentatively, D is TRBD1 (5 bases). Trimming stripped 4 bases from V and 6 bases from J, with 11 bases between. CDR1 and CDR2 from the germline V gene are SGHRS and YFSETQ. CDR3 size: 14 residues. Here the CDR3 reads CASSRGEVNSPLHF. The DNA for the CDR3 is TGCGCCAGCAGCCGGGGGGAGGTTAATTCACCCCTCCACTTT.

This chain connects TRBV28 to TRBJ1-5, with no clear D. V lost 6 bases, J lost 1 base, and 13 bases lay in between. In germline, CDR1 is MDHEN, CDR2 SYDVKM. The CDR3 loop spans 15 amino acids. As DNA, the CDR3 is TGTGCCAGCAGCCCTTCCCGAGGAAGCAATCAGCCCCAGCATTTT. It yields the protein CASSPSRGSNQPQHF.